These T cell receptor beta chains were read from a single sample in a study of blood T cell repertoires in COVID-19. TCRdb's table, derived via immunoSEQ multiplex PCR, lists solely in-frame clones and lacks some. The table records some 97,000 clones, 65% to 90% of them present only once. What was sequenced was PBMCs or T cells enriched from blood (not recorded which). These receptors were taken from a woman aged 45-59 years who had recovered from COVID-19. The CDR3 runs from the conserved cysteine through the conserved F or W. D genes are given only for firm matches. A row's size may be missing; if present it is once, few, many or a size class.

V gene	J gene	CDR3 length	clone size	D gene	CDR3 DNA	CDR3 protein
TRBV11-2	TRBJ1-2	14	.	TRBD1	TGTGCCAGCAGCTTAGTGACAGGGGGCCTTGGCTACACCTTC	CASSLVTGGLGYTF
TRBV2	TRBJ2-1	14	.	TRBD2	TGTGCCAGCAGGGCTAGCGGAACCTACAATGAGCAGTTCTTC	CASRASGTYNEQFF
TRBV19	TRBJ2-2	15	.	TRBD1	TGTGCCAGTGGTACCGGGACAGCGAACACCGGGGAGCTGTTTTTT	CASGTGTANTGELFF
TRBV25-1	TRBJ1-4	14	.	.	TGTGCCAGCAGTGAAGGGGGACTGAGTGAAAAACTGTTTTTT	CASSEGGLSEKLFF
TRBV29-1	TRBJ2-1	12	.	TRBD1	TGCAGCGTCGGGGACAGCTACAATGAGCAGTTCTTC	CSVGDSYNEQFF
TRBV28	TRBJ1-2	15	.	TRBD1	TGTGCCAGCAGTACCCAGGGACAGGAGCACTATGGCTACACCTTC	CASSTQGQEHYGYTF
TRBV2	TRBJ1-1	16	.	.	TGTGCCAGCAGTGAAGCGGACGTTGGAGGTCTAACTGAAGCTTTCTTT	CASSEADVGGLTEAFF
TRBV5-1	TRBJ1-2	14	once	.	TGCGCCAGCAGTCCGGACAGAGGCCTTTTCGGCTACACCTTC	CASSPDRGLFGYTF
TRBV27	TRBJ2-3	15	once	TRBD2	TGTGCCAGCAGTTCCGGGACTAGCGGAACAGATACGCAGTATTTT	CASSSGTSGTDTQYF
TRBV18	TRBJ2-1	13	.	.	TGTGCCAGCTCGGGCCCTAAAGGAAATGAGCAGTTCTTC	CASSGPKGNEQFF
TRBV5-1	TRBJ2-4	15	.	TRBD1	TGCGCCAGCAGCCAAGGACAGGGTGGCAAAAACATTCAGTACTTC	CASSQGQGGKNIQYF
TRBV10-2	TRBJ1-1	14	.	TRBD1	TGCGCCAGCTCTACGGGACAGGGGGGCACTGAAGCTTTCTTT	CASSTGQGGTEAFF
TRBV6-5	TRBJ1-1	13	few	.	TGTGCCAGCAGTCCGCAGGACTACACTGAAGCTTTCTTT	CASSPQDYTEAFF
TRBV6-5	TRBJ2-1	14	.	.	TGTGCCAGTCATCGTAGCGGTTCCTACAATGAGCAGTTCTTC	CASHRSGSYNEQFF
TRBV1	TRBJ1-6	24	.	.	TGCACCAGCAGCCCAACAGGGGACAGGGGGATTAGGGGTAAACAGAATTCTGATAATTCACCCCTCCACTTT	CTSSPTGDRGIRGKQNSDNSPLHF
TRBV28	TRBJ2-7	14	once	TRBD1	TGTGCCAGCAGCTCGACAGGGAGATCCTACGAGCAGTACTTC	CASSSTGRSYEQYF
TRBV6-1	TRBJ1-1	15	.	.	TGTGCCAGCAGTGAAGTTTCGGGAAAGAACACTGAAGCTTTCTTT	CASSEVSGKNTEAFF
TRBV9	TRBJ2-3	19	.	TRBD2	TGTGCCAGCAGCGCGCCCGGGACTAGCGGGACCCTTAGCACAGATACGCAGTATTTT	CASSAPGTSGTLSTDTQYF
TRBV6-5	TRBJ2-5	14	.	TRBD2	TGTGCCAGCAGACACCCAGGACTAGCGGAGACCCAGTACTTC	CASRHPGLAETQYF
TRBV5-1	TRBJ2-3	16	.	TRBD1	TGCGCCAGCAGCATGGGACAGGGTCGAAGCACAGATACGCAGTATTTT	CASSMGQGRSTDTQYF
TRBV27	TRBJ1-5	13	.	.	TGTGCCAGCAGTTTCAGAATCGATCAGCCCCAGCATTTT	CASSFRIDQPQHF
TRBV3-1/TRBV3-2	TRBJ2-7	13	.	.	TGTGCCAGCAGCCCGGACTACACCTACGAGCAGTACTTC	CASSPDYTYEQYF
TRBV2	TRBJ1-1	15	.	TRBD1	TGTGCCAGCAGTCCCCGGGACAGGCAGGGAGCTGAAGCTTTCTTT	CASSPRDRQGAEAFF
TRBV14	TRBJ1-2	15	.	TRBD1	TGTGCCAGCAGCCCCCGATACAAGGGGGCTTTGGGCTACACCTTC	CASSPRYKGALGYTF
TRBV5-4	TRBJ2-1	15	.	TRBD1	TGTGCCAGCAGCACCGGACAGGGGGGATACAATGAGCAGTTCTTC	CASSTGQGGYNEQFF
TRBV30	TRBJ1-5	15	few	TRBD1	TGTGCCTGGACCCGCGCCGGGACAGGGAGTCAGCCCCAGCATTTT	CAWTRAGTGSQPQHF
TRBV2	TRBJ1-4	14	few	TRBD1	TGTGCCAGCAGGGAGACAGGGTTTAATGAAAAACTGTTTTTT	CASRETGFNEKLFF
TRBV3-1/TRBV3-2	TRBJ2-2	16	.	TRBD2	TGTGCCAGCAGCCAACGGACTAGCGGGGGGTCCGGGGAGCTGTTTTTT	CASSQRTSGGSGELFF
TRBV27	TRBJ2-7	13	.	TRBD1	TGTGCCAGCAGTCTCCGACAGGGAGACGAGCAGTACTTC	CASSLRQGDEQYF
TRBV5-4	TRBJ1-3	16	.	.	TGTGCCAGCAGTTTAAAACAGGGACCCTCTGGAAACACCATATATTTT	CASSLKQGPSGNTIYF
TRBV6-6	TRBJ1-2	18	.	TRBD1	TGTGCCAGCAGTCCCGGCCGGGGTCGGGAGACAGGGGAGGCGGGCTACACCTTC	CASSPGRGRETGEAGYTF
TRBV9	TRBJ2-7	15	.	TRBD2	TGTGCCAGCAGCTTAGGGACTAGCGGGGTCTACGAGCAGTACTTC	CASSLGTSGVYEQYF
TRBV6-5	TRBJ2-3	14	.	.	TGTGCCAGCAAGGGGGGGATGGGAACAGATACGCAGTATTTT	CASKGGMGTDTQYF
TRBV28	TRBJ2-7	15	.	TRBD2	TGTGCCAGCAGTTTTTTGGGCGGGAGCTCCTACGAGCAGTACTTC	CASSFLGGSSYEQYF
TRBV7-8	TRBJ2-7	15	.	.	TGTGCCAGCAGCTTAGTTAGTTCGGGGGGCCAGAGGCAGTACTTC	CASSLVSSGGQRQYF
TRBV5-1	TRBJ1-2	14	once	.	TGCGCCAGCAGCCCGACAGAGACCCTCTATGGCTACACCTTC	CASSPTETLYGYTF
TRBV9	TRBJ2-5	16	few	TRBD1	TGTGCCAGCAGCGTAGGCGACAGGGGGCCCCTAGGGACCCAGTACTTC	CASSVGDRGPLGTQYF
TRBV30	TRBJ2-7	13	.	.	TGTGCCTGGAGTGTAACAGTTTTCCGGGAGCAGTACTTC	CAWSVTVFREQYF
TRBV6-5	TRBJ2-3	15	.	TRBD1	TGTGCCAGCAGTTACCGAGACAGGGGGCCAGTTACGCAGTATTTT	CASSYRDRGPVTQYF
TRBV5-4	TRBJ2-3	15	.	TRBD1	TGTGCCAGCAGCAGGACAGGGGGCTTCACAGATACGCAGTATTTT	CASSRTGGFTDTQYF
TRBV13	TRBJ1-5	16	.	TRBD1	TGTGCCAGCAGCTTAGGCCGGGACAGGGTAAATCAGCCCCAGCATTTT	CASSLGRDRVNQPQHF
TRBV7-9	TRBJ1-4	13	.	.	TGTGCCAGCAGCTGGCAGGGTGAAGAAAAACTGTTTTTT	CASSWQGEEKLFF
TRBV28	TRBJ1-2	12	.	.	TGTGCCAGCAGTCGACTGAGAGATGGCTACACCTTC	CASSRLRDGYTF
TRBV12-3/TRBV12-4	TRBJ1-1	11	.	.	TGTGCCAGCGCGAGGGACACTGAAGCTTTCTTT	CASARDTEAFF